The T cell receptor beta chain described here comes from a study of blood T cell repertoires in COVID-19. Turning to the study itself: Collection of acute and convalescent COVID-19 samples took place in the United States, Italy and Spain. T cells, B-cell-depleted T cells, or PBMCs supplied cDNA or gDNA.

V lost 3 bases, J lost 8 bases, and 16 bases lay in between. CDR1 KGHSH and CDR2 LQKENI come from the germline V gene. CDR3 length equals 14 residues. Authors' data handling: Scientists estimated how many nucleated cells there were by amplifying reference gene primers. Assay used: immunoSEQ multiplex PCR; TCRdb lists only in-frame clones, some missing. The V and J calls and the clone size are those of that table, but D and trimming were determined from the DNA. The data contain around 150,000 clones, 75% to 80% of them singletons. This TCR came from a woman between 45 and 65 years old with active or convalescent COVID-19. The V call is TRBV18, the J call TRBJ1-2; D might be TRBD1 (5 bases). The material sequenced was peripheral blood. The CDR3 region has the DNA TGTGCCAGCTCACCGGCGGCGGGGCAGGGCGGCTACACCTTC. As protein: CASSPAAGQGGYTF.